What follows are 21 T cell receptor beta chains derived from one specimen sequenced in a study of blood T cell repertoires in COVID-19. Sequenced by immunoSEQ multiplex PCR; TCRdb stores in-frame clones only, minus some. Counted here are roughly 120,000 clones, about 78% occurring once; the ten biggest clones make up around 4.2%. The specimen was peripheral blood. These receptors were collected from a human donor in a cohort sampled during active or convalescent COVID-19.

This clone has just one count. This sequence joins TRBV27 and TRBJ1-2; 8 bases align to TRBD1. Germline V gene data show CDR1 as MNHEY and CDR2 as SMNVEV (reference sequence). The CDR3 is 15 amino acids. Losses at the gene ends were 5 bases for V and 4 bases for J; bases not matched to a gene: 9. The CDR3 spells CASSKTGGAGYGYTF. Written as DNA, the CDR3 is TGTGCCAGCAGTAAAACAGGGGGGGCTGGCTATGGCTACACCTTC.

The V call is TRBV7-2, the J call TRBJ2-1, with TRBD1 identical over 9 bases. Germline trimming cut 4 bases from V and 1 base from J; bases unmatched to any gene: 5. Germline V lookup: CDR1 SGHTA, CDR2 FQGNSA. The CDR3 consists of 16 residues. The DNA for the CDR3 is TGTGCCAGCAGCTACTTCGGGACAGGGTCCTACAATGAGCAGTTCTTC. Translated, it gives CASSYFGTGSYNEQFF. Complete variable domain (other parts from reference TRBV7-2 and TRBJ2-1): GAGVSQSPSNKVTEKGKDVELRCDPISGHTALYWYRQSLGQGLEFLIYFQGNSAPDKSGLPSDRFSAERTGGSVSTLTIQRTQQEDSAVYLCASSYFGTGSYNEQFFGPGTRLTVL.

The V gene is TRBV21-1, the J gene TRBJ2-5; TRBD2, the D gene given by the table, was not confirmed from the DNA. TRBV21-1 is recorded as a pseudogene. The CDR3 has 15 amino acids. The CDR3 nucleotides are TGTGCCAGCAGGAAAGGGGGGGGACGACAAGAGACCCAGTACTTC. Amino acid sequence: CASRKGGGRQETQYF.

The chain has TRBV29-1 and TRBJ2-1; a possible D gene is TRBD1 (5 bases). V shed 3 bases and J shed 0 bases, with 12 bases lying between them. The CDR3 sequence is 15 residues long. Germline-derived CDR1 and CDR2 are SQVTM and ANQGSEA. CDR3 nucleotides: TGCAGCGTTGAGAGACAGCGAAGCTCCTACAATGAGCAGTTCTTC. This gives the protein CSVERQRSSYNEQFF.

The chain couples TRBV6-6 to TRBJ1-3, with D maybe TRBD1 (5 bases). CDR3 size: 16 residues. V dropped 2 bases and J dropped 0 bases, with 11 bases sitting between them. In germline, CDR1 is MNHNY, CDR2 SVGAGI (reference sequence). DNA of the CDR3: TGTGCCAGCAGTTACACAGGCGCCTTCTCTGGAAACACCATATATTTT. This encodes CASSYTGAFSGNTIYF.

The chain joins TRBV5-4 to TRBJ2-7; 7 nucleotides align to TRBD2. J lost 6 bases, V lost 0 bases, and 3 bases had no gene match. Germline assignment: CDR1 SGHNT and CDR2 YYREEE (reference sequence). There are 13 residues in the CDR3. CDR3 DNA sequence: TGTGCCAGCAGCTTGGGGGGAGGGATCGAGCAGTACTTC. It specifies CASSLGGGIEQYF.

The chain joins TRBV7-9 to TRBJ2-7; D unclear. Germline CDR1 reads SEHNR; CDR2 reads FQNEAQ (reference sequence). Trimming stripped 2 bases from V and 6 bases from J, with 8 bases between. The CDR3 is made up of 12 amino acids. The CDR3 spells CASSLWSTEQYF. The CDR3 DNA reads as TGTGCCAGCAGCTTATGGAGTACCGAGCAGTACTTC.

The V and J genes are TRBV7-2 and TRBJ2-3; TRBD2 is a possible D gene (6 bases). The germline gives CDR1 SGHTA, CDR2 FQGNSA. Trimming stripped 5 bases from V and 2 bases from J, with 20 bases between. CDR3 length: 17 residues. The DNA for the CDR3 is TGTGCCAGCAGCCGGGTGGGGCGGGGTGCATCCACAGATACGCAGTATTTT. Translated: CASSRVGRGASTDTQYF.

The chain is built from TRBV5-5 and TRBJ1-2; D remains ambiguous. CDR3 length: 13 amino acids. The germline V and J ends were trimmed by 0 bases and 8 bases, with 11 bases remaining between them. Germline V gene data show CDR1 as SGHKS and CDR2 as YYEKEE (reference sequence). CDR3 nucleotide sequence: TGTGCCAGCAGCTTGGGGTCGGCAGGAGGCTACACCTTC. It is translated as CASSLGSAGGYTF.

The chain couples TRBV3-1 (or the pseudogene TRBV3-2) to TRBJ2-5; 12 nucleotides match TRBD2. Germline values: CDR1 LGHDT, CDR2 YNNKEL (reference sequence). V was pared by 4 bases and J by 3 bases, with 6 bases of the junction left unmatched. There are 16 residues in the CDR3. In DNA form, the CDR3 reads TGTGCCAGCAGCCGTGGGTCTAGCGGGGGGGAAGAGACCCAGTACTTC. This encodes CASSRGSSGGEETQYF.

This clone has just one count. This rearrangement joins TRBV6-2 or TRBV6-3 to TRBJ2-5; 8 bases match TRBD2. The V gene's germline CDR1 is MNHEY and CDR2 SVGEGT. The CDR3 extends over 15 amino acids. The J segment lost 4 bases and the V segment lost 2 bases, leaving 6 bases of the junction unmatched. The CDR3 is CASSYRGLGLETQYF. The CDR3 nucleotides are TGTGCCAGCAGTTACAGGGGACTAGGATTAGAGACCCAGTACTTC.

CDR3 sequence: CASSLNSYEQYF. The DNA for the CDR3 is TGTGCCAGCAGCCTAAACTCCTACGAGCAGTACTTC. The chain couples TRBV7-8 to TRBJ2-7, with D uncertain. The CDR3 length is 12 residues. Trimming stripped 5 bases from V and 0 bases from J, with 5 bases between. The germline V gene encodes CDR1 SGHVS and CDR2 FQNEAQ.

This clone appeared a few times. V and J are TRBV28 and TRBJ2-7; 12 bases line up with TRBD2. Germline loops: CDR1 MDHEN, CDR2 SYDVKM. Germline trimming cut 6 bases from V and 2 bases from J; bases unmatched to any gene: 20. This CDR3 has 20 residues. In DNA form, the CDR3 reads TGTGCCAGCAGCCGGCTTGGGGGCTATACTCTAGCGGGAGGGACCTACGAGCAGTACTTC. Residues: CASSRLGGYTLAGGTYEQYF.

This chain connects TRBV7-2 to TRBJ1-2, with TRBD1 matching over 12 bases. Trimming cost V 4 bases and J 3 bases; bases outside gene matches: 3. Germline assignment: CDR1 SGHTA and CDR2 FQGNSA. The CDR3 totals 15 residues. The chain's CDR3 is CASSSGQGAYYGYTF. The CDR3 bases are TGTGCCAGCAGCTCGGGACAGGGGGCGTACTATGGCTACACCTTC. Drawing the rest from reference TRBV7-2 and TRBJ1-2, the complete variable domain is GAGVSQSPSNKVTEKGKDVELRCDPISGHTALYWYRQSLGQGLEFLIYFQGNSAPDKSGLPSDRFSAERTGGSVSTLTIQRTQQEDSAVYLCASSSGQGAYYGYTFGSGTRLTVV.

This chain joins TRBV29-1 and TRBJ2-7, with 7 bases fitting TRBD1. The CDR3 has 16 amino acids. Germline CDR1 SQVTM, CDR2 ANQGSEA. The V and J ends lost 3 bases and 4 bases, in that order; junction bases with no gene match: 15. The DNA of the CDR3 is TGCAGCGTTGAGGGGCACAGGGGTCCCAGGGGTTACGAGCAGTACTTC. Translated: CSVEGHRGPRGYEQYF.

The J gene is TRBJ2-2, the V gene TRBV18; D is perhaps TRBD1 (6 bases). Germline loops: CDR1 KGHSH, CDR2 LQKENI. V was cut by 6 bases and J by 0 bases, with 14 bases left in between. This CDR3 comprises 16 residues. CDR3 bases: TGTGCCAGCTCGGGGGCGGCAAATGCGAACACCGGGGAGCTGTTTTTT. Amino acids: CASSGAANANTGELFF.

This chain joins TRBV20-1 and TRBJ1-4; D is ambiguous. Germline V lookup: CDR1 DFQATT, CDR2 SNEGSKA (reference sequence). With 4 bases removed from V and 7 bases from J, the gap between germline ends came to 7 bases. The CDR3 is made up of 11 amino acids. Written as DNA, the CDR3 is TGCAGTGCTATTATAGCTGAAAAACTGTTTTTT. It yields the protein CSAIIAEKLFF.

The chain recombines TRBV27 with TRBJ1-6, with D hard to call. Germline CDR1 MNHEY, CDR2 SMNVEV (reference sequence). Trimming removed 10 bases at V and 0 bases at J, with 13 bases between. The CDR3 extends over 15 amino acids. CDR3 protein: CATQTGSSYNSPLHF. The CDR3 coding sequence is TGTGCCACTCAGACGGGGAGCTCCTATAATTCACCCCTCCACTTT.

This chain joins TRBV7-9 and TRBJ1-1; D remains ambiguous. The germline V and J ends were trimmed by 2 bases and 3 bases, with 10 bases remaining between them. CDR3 length: 14 residues. Germline CDR1 reads SEHNR; CDR2 reads FQNEAQ (reference sequence). The CDR3 DNA sequence: TGTGCCAGCAGCTTAAGTCTCGGGGACACTGAAGCTTTCTTT. This sequence encodes CASSLSLGDTEAFF.

The chain links TRBV7-9 to TRBJ2-7, with 7 bases aligning to TRBD1. The CDR3 consists of 12 residues. CDR1 is SEHNR, CDR2 FQNEAQ, per germline (reference sequence). Unmatched junction bases numbered 2, after V lost 6 bases and J lost 3 bases. The DNA of the CDR3 is TGTGCCAGCAGGGGACAGAGCTACGAGCAGTACTTC. This codes for CASRGQSYEQYF.

The chain links TRBV4-1 to TRBJ1-1, with D perhaps TRBD1 (6 bases). The CDR3 length is 16 residues. Between the trimmed V and J ends, which lost 0 bases and 5 bases, there was a span of 16 bases. CDR1 MGHRA and CDR2 YSYEKL come from the germline V gene. DNA for the CDR3: TGCGCCAGCAGCCAAGATCTGGACAGCAAGGAAACTGAAGCTTTCTTT. This translates into CASSQDLDSKETEAFF.